The clone carrying this T cell receptor beta chain was seen ten or more times. Its specificity is not known. The germline CDR1 and CDR2 sequences are SGHTA and FQGNSA. V lost 5 bases to trimming and J lost 3 bases; unmatched junction nucleotides: 1. The CDR3 covers 13 residues. This specimen belongs to a study of blood T cells in healthy people across ages. A J-beta primer mix and a sample-barcoded 5' primer were used in a second PCR of about 7 to 12 cycles. The template-switch adaptor was a 5' adaptor with 12 random nucleotides. It tagged each cDNA molecule. Sequencing recovered at least 2.5 million CDR3-containing paired-end reads from each sample. From the 5' RACE reads, TCRdb called clonotypes with MiXCR, one entry per CDR3 protein. The repertoire holds 1,800,000 or so distinct CDR3 sequences, approximately 40% seen once, with about 23% in the top ten. General observations from the study: It was not possible, with unsorted PBMCs, to conclusively compare naive and antigen-experienced cells.

Sequenced material: blood. This clonotype was sampled from a human donor in good health. This chain links TRBV7-2 with TRBJ2-7; TRBD2 matches 10 bases. The CDR3 spells CASSQRGGYEQYF. The CDR3 DNA follows: TGTGCCAGCAGCCAGCGGGGGGGCTACGAGCAGTACTTC.